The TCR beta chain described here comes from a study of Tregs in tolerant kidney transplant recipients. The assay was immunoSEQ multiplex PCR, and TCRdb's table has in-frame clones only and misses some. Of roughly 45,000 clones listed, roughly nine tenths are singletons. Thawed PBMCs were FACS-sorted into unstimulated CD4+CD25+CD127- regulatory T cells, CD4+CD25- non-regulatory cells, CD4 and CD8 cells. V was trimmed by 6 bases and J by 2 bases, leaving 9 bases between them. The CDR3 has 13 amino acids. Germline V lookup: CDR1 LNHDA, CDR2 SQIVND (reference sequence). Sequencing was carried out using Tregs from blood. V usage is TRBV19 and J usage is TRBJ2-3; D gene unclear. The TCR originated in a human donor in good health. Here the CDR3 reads CASRGVSTDTQYF. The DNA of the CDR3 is TGTGCCAGTAGGGGTGTTTCCACAGATACGCAGTATTTT.